This T cell receptor beta chain was retrieved from a study of blood T cell repertoires in COVID-19. At the level of the study: Specimens from acute and convalescent COVID-19 originated in the United States, Italy and Spain. Sources were T cells, B-cell-depleted T cells, or PBMCs; the material itself was cDNA or gDNA.

Allocation to cohorts depended on clinical history reported by the participants. Only in-frame clones appear in the TCRdb table, and some are missing; sequencing was by immunoSEQ multiplex PCR. The sample records over 250,000 clones, approximately 82% being singletons. This CDR3 spans 15 amino acids. Germline CDR1 is SEHNR and CDR2 is FQNEAQ (reference sequence). The ends lost 5 bases at V and 4 bases at J; junction bases unmatched: 10. Sequencing was done on a sample of PBMCs or T cells enriched from blood (not recorded which). The clonotype comes from a man aged 40-49 years who had been exposed to COVID-19. The rearrangement uses TRBV7-9 and TRBJ1-2; 7 bases are shared with TRBD1. CDR3 residues: CASSTETGMGYGYTF. CDR3 nucleotide sequence: TGTGCCAGCAGCACCGAGACAGGGATGGGCTATGGCTACACCTTC.